The 10 T cell receptor beta chains below all came from one sample that was sequenced in a study of blood T cell repertoires in COVID-19. Sequenced by immunoSEQ multiplex PCR; TCRdb stores in-frame clones only, minus some. The sample consists of tens of thousands of clones, around 84% of them appearing once. The sample comprised peripheral blood. These receptors were collected from a human donor in a cohort sampled during active COVID-19.

The chain carries TRBV9 and TRBJ2-1; the match to TRBD2 covers 8 bases. Germline V gives CDR1 SGDLS, CDR2 YYNGEE. J was trimmed by 2 bases and V by 0 bases; bases with no gene match: 4. The CDR3 is 16 amino acids. CDR3 sequence reads: CASSVGTSWAYNEQFF. The CDR3 DNA follows: TGTGCCAGCAGCGTAGGGACTAGCTGGGCCTACAATGAGCAGTTCTTC.

The chain links TRBV9 to TRBJ2-1; 11 nucleotides match TRBD2. CDR3 length: 15 amino acids. Germline loops: CDR1 SGDLS, CDR2 YYNGEE. The V segment lost 4 bases and the J segment 4 bases; nucleotides outside the gene matches: 4. Written as DNA, the CDR3 is TGTGCCAGCAGCCTGGGACTAGCGGAATACAATGAGCAGTTCTTC. As protein: CASSLGLAEYNEQFF.

This chain uses TRBV7-8 with TRBJ2-6; D possibly corresponds to TRBD2 (5 bases). CDR1 and CDR2 (germline): SGHVS, FQNEAQ. CDR3 length equals 23 residues. V was shortened by 5 bases and J by 0 bases, with 32 bases between the two germline ends. CDR3 residues: CASSPKLGAASSRMSSGANVLTF. DNA of the CDR3: TGTGCCAGCAGCCCTAAACTTGGAGCGGCATCCAGCCGAATGAGCTCTGGGGCCAACGTCCTGACTTTC.

The chain employs TRBV14 and TRBJ2-7; TRBD2 agrees at 10 bases. Germline assignment: CDR1 SGHDN and CDR2 FVKESK. V shed 2 bases and J 0 bases; nucleotides not matched to a gene: 4. This CDR3 comprises 16 residues. For the CDR3, the DNA is TGTGCCAGCAGCCAACAGGGACTAGCGCGCTCCTACGAGCAGTACTTC. Its translation: CASSQQGLARSYEQYF.

V is TRBV15 and J is TRBJ1-1; D gene uncertain. Trimming left V 1 base short and J 3 bases short, with 12 bases between. The length of the CDR3 is 15 residues. Germline values: CDR1 LNHNV, CDR2 YYDKDF (reference sequence). DNA for the CDR3: TGTGCCACCAGCAGAGTAGAGTTGAGTTACACTGAAGCTTTCTTT. Encoded protein: CATSRVELSYTEAFF.

The genes are TRBV15 and TRBJ1-5; weak D call: TRBD1 (5 bases). Trimming left V 4 bases short and J 9 bases short, with 7 bases between. Germline CDR1 is LNHNV and CDR2 is YYDKDF (reference sequence). The CDR3 loop spans 11 amino acids. The CDR3 is CATSNTGPQHF. The DNA of the CDR3 is TGTGCCACCAGCAATACAGGGCCCCAGCATTTT.

The chain links TRBV2 to TRBJ1-6, with a tentative D call TRBD1 (6 bases). The CDR3 loop spans 16 amino acids. The ends were cut back, 5 bases at V and 0 bases at J, with 11 bases in the middle. Germline V gene sequence: CDR1 SNHLY, CDR2 FYNNEI. CDR3 protein: CASSTTGYSYNSPLHF. Here the CDR3 DNA reads TGTGCCAGCAGTACGACAGGATACTCCTATAATTCACCCCTCCACTTT. Full variable domain (missing parts from reference TRBV2 and TRBJ1-6): EPEVTQTPSHQVTQMGQEVILRCVPISNHLYFYWYRQILGQKVEFLVSFYNNEISEKSEIFDDQFSVERPDGSNFTLKIRSTKLEDSAMYFCASSTTGYSYNSPLHFGNGTRLTVT.

The chain links TRBV5-1 to TRBJ1-4; D might be TRBD1 (5 bases). V was shortened by 4 bases and J by 5 bases, with 15 bases between the two germline ends. The CDR3 is 15 amino acids. The germline V gene has CDR1 SGHRS and CDR2 YFSETQ. The CDR3 loop reads CASSLLTATNEKLFF. The CDR3 nucleotides read TGCGCCAGCAGCCTCCTGACAGCGACAAATGAAAAACTGTTTTTT.

The rearrangement links TRBV19 to TRBJ1-1; TRBD1 aligns across 7 bases. Trimming removed 7 bases from V and 1 base from J; junction bases left unmatched: 9. Germline CDR1 and CDR2: LNHDA and SQIVND (reference sequence). CDR3 length: 15 amino acids. The CDR3: CASIPGQVRNTEAFF. In nucleotides, the CDR3 is TGTGCCAGTATCCCTGGACAGGTTAGGAACACTGAAGCTTTCTTT.

J is TRBJ2-7 and V is TRBV5-1; D might be TRBD1 (5 bases). The ends were cut back, 0 bases at V and 3 bases at J, with 16 bases in the middle. From germline, CDR1 is SGHRS and CDR2 YFSETQ. The CDR3 covers 16 residues. CDR3 sequence (DNA): TGCGCCAGCAGCTTGGAATCTTTAACAGGATTCTACGAGCAGTACTTC. This sequence encodes CASSLESLTGFYEQYF. The whole variable domain, remainder taken from reference TRBV5-1 and TRBJ2-7, is KAGVTQTPRYLIKTRGQQVTLSCSPISGHRSVSWYQQTPGQGLQFLFEYFSETQRNKGNFPGRFSGRQFSNSRSEMNVSTLELGDSALYLCASSLESLTGFYEQYFGPGTRLTVT.